One and the same sample provided the 8 T cell receptor beta chains below, sequenced in a study of cytomegalovirus exposure and HLA in healthy donors. The protocol was immunoSEQ multiplex PCR, while the TCRdb copy is restricted to in-frame clones and leaves out a portion. The sample shows 50,000 to 65,000 clones, approximately 89% of them seen only once. The sequenced sample was PBMCs. These receptors were taken from a woman aged 18-29 years in good health and CMV-seropositive.

This sequence joins TRBV27 and TRBJ2-4, with 7 nucleotides matching TRBD2. The CDR3 consists of 15 residues. The V and J ends lost 4 bases and 6 bases, in that order; junction bases with no gene match: 9. Looked up from germline, CDR1 is MNHEY and CDR2 is SMNVEV (reference sequence). The CDR3 loop is CASSSRTSRVNIQYF. CDR3 sequence (DNA): TGTGCCAGCAGTTCTCGGACTAGTAGGGTAAACATTCAGTACTTC.

The V call is TRBV5-1, the J call TRBJ2-1, with TRBD2 matching 7 bases. This CDR3 contains 17 residues. V shed 0 bases and J 0 bases; nucleotides not matched to a gene: 6. CDR1 and CDR2 (germline): SGHRS, YFSETQ. The CDR3 here is CASSLALAVSSYNEQFF. The DNA of the CDR3 is TGCGCCAGCAGCTTGGCTCTAGCGGTGAGCTCCTACAATGAGCAGTTCTTC.

This clone was seen a single time. V gene TRBV2 combines with J gene TRBJ1-1; TRBD1 matches 7 bases. Trimming removed 6 bases from V and 1 base from J; junction bases left unmatched: 5. CDR1 and CDR2 from the germline V gene are SNHLY and FYNNEI. The CDR3 runs to 14 residues. The DNA of the CDR3 is TGTGCCAGCAGAGAGCGGACAGGGAACACTGAAGCTTTCTTT. Translating gives CASRERTGNTEAFF.

The chain combines TRBV7-3 with TRBJ2-5, with D possibly TRBD1 on 5 matching bases. Trimming left V 5 bases short and J 5 bases short, with 15 bases between. The CDR3 loop spans 14 amino acids. The germline CDR1 and CDR2 sequences are SGHTA and FQGTGA. The CDR3 loop is CASSPQRGTETQYF. CDR3 coding DNA: TGTGCCAGCAGCCCCCAAAGGGGTACGGAGACCCAGTACTTC. Combining the CDR3 with reference TRBV7-3 and TRBJ2-5 gives the whole variable domain GAGVSQTPSNKVTEKGKYVELRCDPISGHTALYWYRQSLGQGPEFLIYFQGTGAADDSGLPNDRFFAVRPEGSVSTLKIQRTERGDSAVYLCASSPQRGTETQYFGPGTRLLVL.

This chain joins TRBV5-6 and TRBJ2-3, with D unresolved. Germline V gives CDR1 SGHDT, CDR2 YYEEEE. V shed 4 bases and J shed 5 bases, with 8 bases lying between them. The CDR3 extends over 12 amino acids. The CDR3 region is CASSPFGDTQYF. CDR3 coding DNA: TGTGCCAGCAGCCCGTTCGGAGATACGCAGTATTTT. Variable domain in full (rest from reference TRBV5-6 and TRBJ2-3): DAGVTQSPTHLIKTRGQQVTLRCSPKSGHDTVSWYQQALGQGPQFIFQYYEEEERQRGNFPDRFSGHQFPNYSSELNVNALLLGDSALYLCASSPFGDTQYFGPGTRLTVL.

V gene TRBV7-2 combines with J gene TRBJ2-7; D perhaps matches TRBD2 (6 bases). Per the germline V gene, CDR1 is SGHTA and CDR2 is FQGNSA. The CDR3 loop spans 14 amino acids. The V gene lost 5 bases and the J gene lost 2 bases, with 13 bases spanning the gap. The DNA of the CDR3 is TGTGCCAGCAGCCTCAGGGAGGAACCCTACGAGCAGTACTTC. It translates to CASSLREEPYEQYF.

The chain has TRBV28 and TRBJ1-6, with 10 positions matching TRBD1. Trimming at V came to 3 bases and at J to 5 bases, leaving 4 bases not matched to a gene. This CDR3 region has 16 residues. Germline V CDR1 and CDR2: MDHEN, SYDVKM. DNA for the CDR3: TGTGCCAGCAGTTTTGACAGGGGGCCCGATAATTCACCCCTCCACTTT. Protein: CASSFDRGPDNSPLHF.

V and J are TRBV23-1 and TRBJ2-5, with TRBD2 matching over 8 bases. TRBV23-1 is marked as an open reading frame, function uncertain. The CDR3 has 13 amino acids. Losses at the gene ends were 2 bases for V and 5 bases for J; bases not matched to a gene: 1. The CDR3 nucleotides read TGCGCCAGCAGTCAAGGCGGGGGGGAGACCCAGTACTTC. Its protein is CASSQGGGETQYF.